One and the same sample provided the 15 T cell receptor beta chains below, sequenced in a study of T cells after posttransplantation cyclophosphamide. TCRdb's copy holds only in-frame clones and misses some; the assay was immunoSEQ multiplex PCR. The sample lists about 7,200 clones; about three quarters were seen once. Sequencing input: memory CD4+ T cells sorted from blood. The receptors were gathered from a woman aged 50 to 60 in good health and a related stem cell transplant donor.

The gene calls are TRBV19 and TRBJ1-4; 7 nucleotides match TRBD1. Trimming removed 4 bases from V and 2 bases from J; junction bases left unmatched: 4. This CDR3 comprises 15 residues. From germline, CDR1 is LNHDA and CDR2 SQIVND (reference sequence). This chain's CDR3 is CASSRGTATNEKLFF. CDR3 DNA: TGTGCCAGTAGTAGAGGGACAGCCACTAATGAAAAACTGTTTTTT. The full variable domain, completed using reference TRBV19 and TRBJ1-4, is DGGITQSPKYLFRKEGQNVTLSCEQNLNHDAMYWYRQDPGQGLRLIYYSQIVNDFQKGDIAEGYSVSREKKESFPLTVTSAQKNPTAFYLCASSRGTATNEKLFFGSGTQLSVL.

V is TRBV5-1 and J is TRBJ2-3, with 9 positions matching TRBD1. The CDR3 consists of 15 residues. The germline V gene encodes CDR1 SGHRS and CDR2 YFSETQ. Losses at the gene ends were 0 bases for V and 4 bases for J; bases not matched to a gene: 3. The CDR3 DNA reads TGCGCCAGCAGCTTGGGGGACAGGGAAGCAGATACGCAGTATTTT. Translation gives CASSLGDREADTQYF.

This clone appeared a single time. The chain couples TRBV7-8 to TRBJ2-1; D might be TRBD2 (5 bases). V was pared by 0 bases and J by 7 bases, with 10 bases between. CDR3 size: 14 residues. Looked up from germline, CDR1 is SGHVS and CDR2 is FQNEAQ. DNA for the CDR3: TGTGCCAGCAGCTTAGCGGGAGCCAGGAATGAGCAGTTCTTC. It translates to CASSLAGARNEQFF.

This rearrangement joins TRBV5-5 to TRBJ2-5, with 9 nucleotides matching TRBD1. The CDR3 covers 16 residues. The J segment lost 4 bases and the V segment lost 4 bases, leaving 11 bases of the junction unmatched. The germline V gene has CDR1 SGHKS and CDR2 YYEKEE (reference sequence). This CDR3 is CASSRRPTGGVETQYF. Here the CDR3 DNA reads TGTGCCAGCAGCCGCCGTCCGACAGGGGGAGTAGAGACCCAGTACTTC.

CDR3 sequence reads: CASSLGGGWDQPQHF. The CDR3 region has the DNA TGTGCCAGCAGCTTAGGGGGGGGTTGGGATCAGCCCCAGCATTTT. The genes are TRBV7-9 and TRBJ1-5; possibly TRBD1 for D (5 bases). V was cut by 1 base and J by 5 bases, with 12 bases left in between. The germline V gene encodes CDR1 SEHNR and CDR2 FQNEAQ (reference sequence). The CDR3 totals 15 residues.

This clone was seen once. This chain links TRBV6-6 with TRBJ1-2; unclear D gene. Trimming cost V 8 bases and J 8 bases, with 18 bases left between them. Germline CDR1 MNHNY, CDR2 SVGAGI (reference sequence). This CDR3 is built from 13 residues. CDR3 loop: CASLSVTSLGYTF. Here the CDR3 DNA reads TGTGCCAGCTTAAGCGTGACCTCCCTCGGCTACACCTTC.

This clone was seen a single time. V is TRBV30 and J is TRBJ2-5; 12 bases map to TRBD2. The J call may be incorrect, as the DNA end agrees better with TRBJ2-7. The CDR3 extends over 14 amino acids. The V gene's germline CDR1 is GTSNPN and CDR2 SVGIG (reference sequence). The CDR3 sequence is CAWATSGSKYEQYF. For the CDR3, the DNA is TGTGCCTGGGCGACTAGCGGGAGTAAATACGAGCAGTACTTC.

CDR3 in amino acids: CASSPWTRANPGANVLTF. CDR3 nucleotides: TGTGCCAGCTCACCATGGACAAGGGCGAATCCTGGGGCCAACGTCCTGACTTTC. The chain links TRBV18 to TRBJ2-6; a possible D gene is TRBD1 (5 bases). V was clipped by 2 bases and J by 2 bases, with 16 bases between them. The CDR3 runs to 18 residues. Germline V gives CDR1 KGHSH, CDR2 LQKENI.

In this sample, this clone turned up once. J is TRBJ1-3 and V is TRBV5-1; 7 bases line up with TRBD1. CDR1 is SGHRS and CDR2 is YFSETQ in the germline V gene. The CDR3 length is 16 residues. Trimming took 5 bases from V and 0 from J; bases not matched to a gene: 8. The DNA for the CDR3 is TGCGCCAGCAGTACGGACAGGCCTAGCTCTGGAAACACCATATATTTT. This codes for CASSTDRPSSGNTIYF.

V is TRBV7-3 and J is TRBJ2-3; possible D gene TRBD1, 6 bases. V dropped 2 bases and J dropped 4 bases, with 10 bases sitting between them. Per germline, CDR1 SGHTA and CDR2 FQGTGA. The CDR3 runs 14 residues. CDR3 DNA: TGTGCCAGCAGCTTAGGGGGCGCCGCAGATACGCAGTATTTT. Amino acids: CASSLGGAADTQYF.

The DNA for the CDR3 is TGTGCCAGCAGCTTAATGGTCGGGGTGGGCTATGGCTACACCTTC. It is translated as CASSLMVGVGYGYTF. The genes are TRBV7-8 and TRBJ1-2; D not certain. The V end lost 2 bases, the J end lost 4 bases, and 14 bases lay between the germline ends. Germline V gene lookup returns CDR1 SGHVS and CDR2 FQNEAQ. The CDR3 extends over 15 amino acids.

By sample fraction, this clone is large. The rearrangement uses TRBV2 and TRBJ2-7; D gene uncertain. Looked up from germline, CDR1 is SNHLY and CDR2 is FYNNEI. The CDR3 length is 13 residues. Trimming removed 2 bases from V and 3 bases from J, with 8 bases in between. Here the CDR3 DNA reads TGTGCCAGCAGTGAAATAAGAGGCTACGAGCAGTACTTC. Amino acid sequence: CASSEIRGYEQYF.

The J gene is TRBJ1-1, the V gene TRBV18; 7 bases map to TRBD1. The CDR3 totals 15 residues. J gave up 5 bases and V 1 base, and 7 bases lay outside the gene matches. Germline CDR1 KGHSH, CDR2 LQKENI. CDR3 amino acids: CASSPLEGARTEAFF. The DNA of the CDR3 is TGTGCCAGCTCACCACTGGAGGGGGCGCGTACTGAAGCTTTCTTT.

V and J are TRBV7-2 and TRBJ2-5; weak D call: TRBD2 (5 bases). The CDR3 loop spans 13 amino acids. Germline V gives CDR1 SGHTA, CDR2 FQGNSA. The V end was cut by 5 bases, the J end by 13 bases, with 20 bases between. CDR3 sequence reads: CASSVGLVPEGYF. For the CDR3, the DNA is TGTGCCAGCAGCGTGGGTCTAGTTCCCGAGGGGTACTTC. The full variable domain, in which reference TRBV7-2 and TRBJ2-5 provide the parts outside the CDR3, is GAGVSQSPSNKVTEKGKDVELRCDPISGHTALYWYRQSLGQGLEFLIYFQGNSAPDKSGLPSDRFSAERTGGSVSTLTIQRTQQEDSAVYLCASSVGLVPEGYFGPGTRLLVL.

The chain couples TRBV25-1 to TRBJ2-6, with 9 bases that match TRBD1. From germline, CDR1 is MGHDK and CDR2 SYGVNS. This CDR3 has 16 amino acids. The J segment lost 0 bases and the V segment lost 9 bases, leaving 6 bases of the junction unmatched. The CDR3 here is CASKGQGSSGANVLTF. CDR3 DNA sequence: TGTGCCAGTAAGGGACAGGGTTCCTCTGGGGCCAACGTCCTGACTTTC.